These T cell receptor beta chains were read from a single sample in a study of cytomegalovirus exposure and HLA in healthy donors. Clones were sequenced by immunoSEQ multiplex PCR, and TCRdb holds only the in-frame ones, with some missing. The sample comprises around 150,000 clones, more than 70% of which are singletons, and roughly 1.4% rests with the top ten. Specimen: PBMCs. The receptors were gathered from a man in his sixties in good health and CMV-seronegative. CDR3s include the opening cysteine and the closing phenylalanine or tryptophan. The order of the fields is CDR3 length, clone size, D gene, V gene, J gene, CDR3 protein, CDR3 DNA. The D gene is left open where the match is weak. For some rows the clone size is stated as once, few or many, or as a class when expanded; others skip it.

15	NA	NA	TRBV27	TRBJ1-2	CASSPLGGIGYGYTF	TGTGCCAGCAGTCCCCTCGGGGGGATTGGCTATGGCTACACCTTC
13	NA	TRBD1	TRBV5-1	TRBJ1-1	CASTSTGHTEAFF	TGCGCCAGCACCTCGACAGGGCATACTGAAGCTTTCTTT
16	NA	NA	TRBV5-1	TRBJ2-2	CASSLAGASITGELFF	TGCGCCAGCAGCTTGGCTGGGGCTAGTATCACCGGGGAGCTGTTTTTT
14	NA	TRBD1	TRBV18	TRBJ2-1	CASSLRDRDNEQFF	TGTGCCAGCTCACTACGGGACAGGGACAATGAGCAGTTCTTC
13	NA	NA	TRBV2	TRBJ1-2	CASSENRNYGYTF	TGTGCCAGCAGTGAAAACAGGAACTATGGCTACACCTTC
15	NA	TRBD1	TRBV19	TRBJ1-5	CASKVDRGLNQPQHF	TGTGCCAGTAAAGTAGACAGGGGGCTCAATCAGCCCCAGCATTTT
14	NA	TRBD1	TRBV9	TRBJ1-6	CASSSRTGVSPLHF	TGTGCCAGCAGCTCCCGGACAGGGGTCTCACCCCTCCACTTT
12	NA	NA	TRBV2	TRBJ2-7	CASSDNIYEQYF	TGTGCCAGCAGTGATAATATCTACGAGCAGTACTTC
13	NA	TRBD2	TRBV13	TRBJ2-4	CASSRSGSDIQYF	TGTGCCAGCAGCAGGAGCGGGAGCGACATTCAGTACTTC
12	NA	NA	TRBV25-1	TRBJ2-3	CASISTGDTQYF	TGTGCCAGCATTTCAACGGGGGATACGCAGTATTTT
14	NA	NA	TRBV19	TRBJ1-3	CASTRGDSGNTIYF	TGTGCCAGTACCCGGGGGGACTCTGGAAACACCATATATTTT
16	few	NA	TRBV4-2	TRBJ2-7	CASSQGARTATYEQYF	TGTGCCAGCAGCCAAGGGGCCCGGACAGCGACCTACGAGCAGTACTTC
17	NA	NA	TRBV4-3	TRBJ2-3	CASSPVDWTTNTDTQYF	TGCGCCAGCAGCCCAGTGGACTGGACGACCAACACAGATACGCAGTATTTT
18	NA	NA	TRBV2	TRBJ1-5	CASSPGAGAAYSNQPQHF	TGTGCCAGCAGTCCAGGGGCAGGGGCGGCTTATAGCAATCAGCCCCAGCATTTT
15	NA	NA	TRBV19	TRBJ1-3	CASSLRQDSGNTIYF	TGTGCCAGTAGTCTTCGACAGGACTCTGGAAACACCATATATTTT
15	NA	TRBD1	TRBV5-5	TRBJ2-7	CASSVGQGGLMRQYF	TGTGCCAGCAGCGTGGGACAGGGGGGCTTAATGAGGCAGTACTTC
18	NA	TRBD2	TRBV27	TRBJ2-2	CASRTGLAGVEGAGELFF	TGTGCCAGCAGGACGGGACTAGCGGGAGTCGAGGGCGCCGGGGAGCTGTTTTTT
15	few	NA	TRBV28	TRBJ1-2	CASSLGQLSLYGYTF	TGTGCCAGCAGTTTAGGGCAGCTATCCTTATATGGCTACACCTTC
15	NA	TRBD1	TRBV7-9	TRBJ2-7	CASSRDGQVTYEQYF	TGTGCCAGCAGCCGGGACGGACAGGTCACCTACGAGCAGTACTTC
12	NA	NA	TRBV7-9	TRBJ1-1	CSSRREGTITFF	TGTTCCAGCAGGCGCGAGGGAACGATAACTTTCTTT
19	NA	NA	TRBV7-9	TRBJ2-7	CASSLPQQTGRYGYYEQYF	TGTGCCAGCAGCTTACCCCAACAGACAGGACGATACGGCTACTACGAGCAGTACTTC
15	NA	NA	TRBV29-1	TRBJ2-6	CSVKEGLSGANVLTF	TGCAGCGTCAAGGAGGGGCTATCTGGGGCCAACGTCCTGACTTTC
16	NA	TRBD1	TRBV5-1	TRBJ2-3	CASSLAGQGYTDTQYF	TGCGCCAGCAGCTTGGCGGGACAGGGTTACACAGATACGCAGTATTTT
12	NA	TRBD1	TRBV30	TRBJ2-5	CAWVTGGETQYF	TGTGCCTGGGTGACAGGGGGAGAGACCCAGTACTTC
13	few	TRBD1	TRBV19	TRBJ2-1	CASSTGGRLAQFF	TGTGCCAGTAGCACAGGGGGCCGACTAGCGCAGTTCTTC
14	NA	TRBD1	TRBV6-4	TRBJ2-1	CASSDGTGGNEQFF	TGTGCCAGCAGTGACGGGACAGGGGGCAATGAGCAGTTCTTC
11	NA	NA	TRBV28	TRBJ1-1	CASSYQGHAFF	TGTGCCAGCAGTTACCAGGGACACGCTTTCTTT
15	NA	TRBD1	TRBV28	TRBJ1-2	CASSSQGTLNYGYTF	TGTGCCAGCAGTTCACAGGGGACCCTCAACTATGGCTACACCTTC
16	NA	TRBD2	TRBV5-1	TRBJ2-2	CASSLASGGITGELFF	TGCGCCAGCAGCTTGGCCAGCGGGGGGATAACCGGGGAGCTGTTTTTT
15	NA	TRBD1	TRBV30	TRBJ1-5	CAWSTTTGSVQPQHF	TGTGCCTGGAGTACGACGACAGGGAGCGTTCAGCCCCAGCATTTT
15	NA	TRBD1	TRBV19	TRBJ2-7	CASSVSGTGLREQYF	TGTGCCAGTAGTGTCTCCGGGACAGGTCTGCGCGAGCAGTACTTC
15	NA	TRBD1	TRBV4-3	TRBJ2-7	CASSQNTQGLYEQYF	TGCGCCAGCAGCCAAAACACACAGGGGCTCTACGAGCAGTACTTC
13	few	TRBD2	TRBV6-4	TRBJ2-1	CASSEREYNEQFF	TGTGCCAGCAGTGAGCGGGAGTACAATGAGCAGTTCTTC
12	NA	NA	TRBV5-8	TRBJ1-1	CASSLTGTEAFF	TGTGCCAGCAGCTTGACAGGCACTGAAGCTTTCTTT
15	NA	TRBD1	TRBV5-4	TRBJ2-7	CASSLPGQGIYEQYF	TGTGCCAGCAGCTTGCCGGGACAGGGGATCTACGAGCAGTACTTC